This T cell receptor beta chain was captured by sequencing in a study of T cells after yellow fever vaccination. TCR cDNA, made by 5'RACE template switching, carried an added universal primer site and UMIs. MiXCR was run by TCRdb on the 5' RACE reads, yielding one entry per CDR3 protein. Here the sample spans around 300,000 distinct CDR3 sequences, under 15% being singletons. This CDR3 comprises 15 residues. The ends lost 1 base at V and 3 bases at J; junction bases unmatched: 2. Per the germline V gene, CDR1 is KGHSH and CDR2 is LQKENI. This clonotype was seen only a few times. The source was CD4+ T cells sorted from PBMCs, collected 45 days after the yellow fever booster vaccination. The clonotype comes from a man between 25 and 39 years old who received the YFV17D yellow fever vaccine. The chain links TRBV18 to TRBJ2-7, with 11 bases aligning to TRBD1. The CDR3 loop reads CASSPQGTGGYEQYF. The CDR3 nucleotides are TGTGCCAGCTCACCACAGGGGACAGGGGGCTACGAGCAGTACTTC.